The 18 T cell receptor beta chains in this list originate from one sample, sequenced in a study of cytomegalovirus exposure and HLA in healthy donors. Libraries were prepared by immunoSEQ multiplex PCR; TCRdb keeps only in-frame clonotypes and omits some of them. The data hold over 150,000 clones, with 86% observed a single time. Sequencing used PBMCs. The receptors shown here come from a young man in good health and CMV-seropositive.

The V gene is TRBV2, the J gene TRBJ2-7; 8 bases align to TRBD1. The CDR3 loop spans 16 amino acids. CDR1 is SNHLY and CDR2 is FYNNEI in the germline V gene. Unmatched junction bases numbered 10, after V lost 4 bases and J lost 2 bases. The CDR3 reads CASSGAGGTGPYEQYF. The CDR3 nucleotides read TGTGCCAGCAGTGGAGCAGGCGGGACAGGTCCCTACGAGCAGTACTTC. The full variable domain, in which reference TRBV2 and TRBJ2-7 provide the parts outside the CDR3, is EPEVTQTPSHQVTQMGQEVILRCVPISNHLYFYWYRQILGQKVEFLVSFYNNEISEKSEIFDDQFSVERPDGSNFTLKIRSTKLEDSAMYFCASSGAGGTGPYEQYFGPGTRLTVT.

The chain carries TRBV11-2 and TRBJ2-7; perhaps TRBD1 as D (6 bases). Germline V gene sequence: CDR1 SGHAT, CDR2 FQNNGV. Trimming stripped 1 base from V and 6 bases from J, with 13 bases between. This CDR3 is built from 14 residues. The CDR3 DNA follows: TGTGCCAGCAGCTTAGGTCCGCGGACAGTCGAGCAGTACTTC. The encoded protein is CASSLGPRTVEQYF.

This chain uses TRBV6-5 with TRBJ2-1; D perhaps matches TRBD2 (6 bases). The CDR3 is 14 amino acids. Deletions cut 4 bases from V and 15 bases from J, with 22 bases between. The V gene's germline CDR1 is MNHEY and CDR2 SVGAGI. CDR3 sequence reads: CASSLLAAPNGLFF. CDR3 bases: TGTGCCAGCAGTTTATTAGCGGCCCCTAATGGGCTGTTCTTC.

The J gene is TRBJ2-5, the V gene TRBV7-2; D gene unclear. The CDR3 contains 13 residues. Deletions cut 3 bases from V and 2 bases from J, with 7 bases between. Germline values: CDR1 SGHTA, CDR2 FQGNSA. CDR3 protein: CASSFSRQETQYF. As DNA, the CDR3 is TGTGCCAGCAGCTTCTCTAGGCAAGAGACCCAGTACTTC.

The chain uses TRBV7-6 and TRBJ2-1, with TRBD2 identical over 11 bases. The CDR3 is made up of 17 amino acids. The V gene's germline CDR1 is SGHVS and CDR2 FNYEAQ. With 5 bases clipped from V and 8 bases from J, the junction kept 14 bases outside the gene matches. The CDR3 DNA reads TGTGCCAGCAGCCCGGGACTCGTAGCGGGGGGGCACCATGAGCAGTTCTTC. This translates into CASSPGLVAGGHHEQFF.

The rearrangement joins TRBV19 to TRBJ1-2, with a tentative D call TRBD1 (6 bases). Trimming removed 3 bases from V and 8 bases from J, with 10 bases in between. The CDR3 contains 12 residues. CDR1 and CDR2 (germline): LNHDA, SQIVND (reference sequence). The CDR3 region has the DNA TGTGCCAGTAGTATCGGACAGAGGGGCTACACCTTC. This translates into CASSIGQRGYTF. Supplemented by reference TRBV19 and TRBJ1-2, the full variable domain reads DGGITQSPKYLFRKEGQNVTLSCEQNLNHDAMYWYRQDPGQGLRLIYYSQIVNDFQKGDIAEGYSVSREKKESFPLTVTSAQKNPTAFYLCASSIGQRGYTFGSGTRLTVV.

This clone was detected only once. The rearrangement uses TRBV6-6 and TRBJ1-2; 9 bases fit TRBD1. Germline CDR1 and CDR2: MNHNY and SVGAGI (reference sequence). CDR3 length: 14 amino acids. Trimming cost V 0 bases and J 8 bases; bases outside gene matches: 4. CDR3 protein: CASSYSTGGDGYTF. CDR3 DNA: TGTGCCAGCAGTTACTCGACAGGGGGGGACGGCTACACCTTC.

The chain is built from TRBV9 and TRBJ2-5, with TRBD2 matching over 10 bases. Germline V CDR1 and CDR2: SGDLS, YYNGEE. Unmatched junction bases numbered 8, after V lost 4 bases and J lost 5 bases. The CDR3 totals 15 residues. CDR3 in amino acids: CASSLSGRALETQYF. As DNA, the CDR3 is TGTGCCAGCAGCTTAAGCGGGAGGGCCCTCGAGACCCAGTACTTC.

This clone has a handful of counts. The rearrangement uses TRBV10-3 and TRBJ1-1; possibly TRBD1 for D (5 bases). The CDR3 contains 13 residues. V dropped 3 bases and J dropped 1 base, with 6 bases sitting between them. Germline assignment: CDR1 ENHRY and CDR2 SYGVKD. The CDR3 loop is CAISDQGNTEAFF. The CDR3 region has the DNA TGTGCCATCAGTGATCAGGGGAACACTGAAGCTTTCTTT.

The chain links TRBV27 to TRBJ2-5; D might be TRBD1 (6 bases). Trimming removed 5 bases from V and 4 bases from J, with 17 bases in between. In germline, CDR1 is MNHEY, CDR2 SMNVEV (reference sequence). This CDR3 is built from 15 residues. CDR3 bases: TGTGCCAGCAGTGCCCCCCACAGGGCTCGAGAGACCCAGTACTTC. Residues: CASSAPHRARETQYF.

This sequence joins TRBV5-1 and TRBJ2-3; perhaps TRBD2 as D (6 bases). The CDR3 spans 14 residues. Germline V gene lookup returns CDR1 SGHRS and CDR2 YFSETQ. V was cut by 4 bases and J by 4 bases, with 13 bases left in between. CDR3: CASSGRRGPDTQYF. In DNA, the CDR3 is TGCGCCAGCAGCGGCCGGAGGGGCCCAGATACGCAGTATTTT. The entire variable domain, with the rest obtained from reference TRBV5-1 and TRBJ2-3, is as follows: KAGVTQTPRYLIKTRGQQVTLSCSPISGHRSVSWYQQTPGQGLQFLFEYFSETQRNKGNFPGRFSGRQFSNSRSEMNVSTLELGDSALYLCASSGRRGPDTQYFGPGTRLTVL.

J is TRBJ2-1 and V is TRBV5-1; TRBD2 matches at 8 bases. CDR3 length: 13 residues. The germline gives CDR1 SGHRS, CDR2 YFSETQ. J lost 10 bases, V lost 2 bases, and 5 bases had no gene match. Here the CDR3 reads CASSLIAGQEQFF. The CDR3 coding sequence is TGCGCCAGCAGCTTAATAGCGGGGCAAGAGCAGTTCTTC.

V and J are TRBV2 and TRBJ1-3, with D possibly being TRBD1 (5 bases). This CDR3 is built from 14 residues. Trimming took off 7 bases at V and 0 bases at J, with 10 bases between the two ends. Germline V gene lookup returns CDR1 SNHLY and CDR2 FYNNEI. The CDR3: CASKLRGSGNTIYF. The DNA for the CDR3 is TGTGCCAGCAAGCTTAGGGGCTCTGGAAACACCATATATTTT.

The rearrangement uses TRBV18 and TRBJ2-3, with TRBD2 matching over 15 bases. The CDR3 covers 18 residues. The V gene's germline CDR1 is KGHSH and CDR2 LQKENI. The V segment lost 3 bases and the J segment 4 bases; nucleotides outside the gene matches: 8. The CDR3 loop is CASSPGLAGGVPSDTQYF. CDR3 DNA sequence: TGTGCCAGCTCACCGGGACTAGCGGGGGGCGTCCCCTCAGATACGCAGTATTTT.

This CDR3 is CASSSDRLIYGYTF. The DNA for the CDR3 is TGCGCCAGCAGCTCCGACAGGCTTATCTATGGCTACACCTTC. The chain has TRBV5-1 and TRBJ1-2; perhaps TRBD1 as D (6 bases). Germline assignment: CDR1 SGHRS and CDR2 YFSETQ. The CDR3 totals 14 residues. V lost 3 bases to trimming and J lost 4 bases, with 13 bases between them.

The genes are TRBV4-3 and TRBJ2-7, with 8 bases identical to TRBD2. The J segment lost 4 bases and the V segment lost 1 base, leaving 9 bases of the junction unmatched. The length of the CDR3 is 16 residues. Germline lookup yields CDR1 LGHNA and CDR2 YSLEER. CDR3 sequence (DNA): TGCGCCAGCAGCCAAGCACGGAGCGGGAGACTGTACGAGCAGTACTTC. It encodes CASSQARSGRLYEQYF.

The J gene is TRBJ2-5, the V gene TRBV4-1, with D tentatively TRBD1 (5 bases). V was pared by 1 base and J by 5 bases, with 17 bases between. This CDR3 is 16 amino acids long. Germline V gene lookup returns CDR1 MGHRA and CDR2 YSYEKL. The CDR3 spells CASSQGSGRTLETQYF. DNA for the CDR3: TGCGCCAGCAGCCAAGGGTCAGGGCGTACTTTGGAGACCCAGTACTTC.

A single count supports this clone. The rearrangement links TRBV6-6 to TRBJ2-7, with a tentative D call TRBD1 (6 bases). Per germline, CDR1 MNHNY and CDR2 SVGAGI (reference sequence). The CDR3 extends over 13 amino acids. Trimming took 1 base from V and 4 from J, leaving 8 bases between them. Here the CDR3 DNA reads TGTGCCAGCAGTTACTTTGACAGGTACGAGCAGTACTTC. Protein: CASSYFDRYEQYF.